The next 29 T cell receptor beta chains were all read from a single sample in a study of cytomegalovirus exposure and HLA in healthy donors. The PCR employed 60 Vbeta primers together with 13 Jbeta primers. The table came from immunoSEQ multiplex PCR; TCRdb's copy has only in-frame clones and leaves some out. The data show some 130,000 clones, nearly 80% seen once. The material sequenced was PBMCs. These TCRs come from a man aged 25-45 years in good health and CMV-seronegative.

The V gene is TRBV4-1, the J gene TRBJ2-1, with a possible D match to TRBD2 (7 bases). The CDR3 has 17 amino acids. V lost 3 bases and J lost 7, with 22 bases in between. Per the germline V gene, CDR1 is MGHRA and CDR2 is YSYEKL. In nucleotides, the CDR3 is TGCGCCAGCAGCCAGCCCAGGGGAGCGGGGAGTGAGAATGAGCAGTTCTTC. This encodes CASSQPRGAGSENEQFF.

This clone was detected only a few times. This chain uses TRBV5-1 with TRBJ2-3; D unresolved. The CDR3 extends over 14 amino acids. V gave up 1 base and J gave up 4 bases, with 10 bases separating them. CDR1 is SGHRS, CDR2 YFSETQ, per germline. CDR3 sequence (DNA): TGCGCCAGCAGCTTGATACCAACGGCAGATACGCAGTATTTT. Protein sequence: CASSLIPTADTQYF.

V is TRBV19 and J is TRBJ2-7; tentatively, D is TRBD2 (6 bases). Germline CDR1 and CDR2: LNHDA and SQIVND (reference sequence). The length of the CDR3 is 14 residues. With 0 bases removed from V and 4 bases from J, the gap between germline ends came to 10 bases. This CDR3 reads CASSIELGGYEQYF. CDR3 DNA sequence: TGTGCCAGTAGTATAGAACTCGGGGGTTACGAGCAGTACTTC.

CDR3 DNA: TGTGCCACGGGGGGGGAGCAGTTCTTC. Protein product: CATGGEQFF. The chain couples TRBV28 to TRBJ2-1; 8 bases align to TRBD2. CDR1 is MDHEN, CDR2 SYDVKM, per germline. With 10 bases clipped from V and 10 bases from J, the junction kept 0 bases outside the gene matches. CDR3 size: 9 residues.

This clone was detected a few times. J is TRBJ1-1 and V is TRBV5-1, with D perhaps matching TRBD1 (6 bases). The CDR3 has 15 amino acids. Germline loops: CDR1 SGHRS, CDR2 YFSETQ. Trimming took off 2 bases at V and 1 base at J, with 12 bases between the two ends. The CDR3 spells CASSLSGQRNTEAFF. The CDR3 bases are TGCGCCAGCAGCTTATCGGGACAACGGAACACTGAAGCTTTCTTT.

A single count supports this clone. This CDR3 is CASSVAPGKDTEAFF. The CDR3 DNA reads as TGTGCCAGCAGCGTAGCTCCAGGGAAGGACACTGAAGCTTTCTTT. The chain couples TRBV9 to TRBJ1-1; a weak D match, TRBD1 (5 bases). Germline V gene sequence: CDR1 SGDLS, CDR2 YYNGEE. V shed 0 bases and J shed 3 bases, with 12 bases lying between them. CDR3 length: 15 residues.

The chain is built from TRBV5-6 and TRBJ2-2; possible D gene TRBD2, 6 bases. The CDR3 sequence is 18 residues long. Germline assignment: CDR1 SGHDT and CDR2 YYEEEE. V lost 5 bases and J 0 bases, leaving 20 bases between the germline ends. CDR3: CASSWRVRKTSNTGELFF. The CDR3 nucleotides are TGTGCCAGCAGTTGGAGGGTGAGGAAGACTTCGAACACCGGGGAGCTGTTTTTT.

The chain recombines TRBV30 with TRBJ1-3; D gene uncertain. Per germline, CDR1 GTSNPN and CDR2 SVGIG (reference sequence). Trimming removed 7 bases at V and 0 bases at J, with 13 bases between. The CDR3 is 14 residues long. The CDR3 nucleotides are TGTGCCTCGGGTGGAAGAGGCTCTGGAAACACCATATATTTT. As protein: CASGGRGSGNTIYF.

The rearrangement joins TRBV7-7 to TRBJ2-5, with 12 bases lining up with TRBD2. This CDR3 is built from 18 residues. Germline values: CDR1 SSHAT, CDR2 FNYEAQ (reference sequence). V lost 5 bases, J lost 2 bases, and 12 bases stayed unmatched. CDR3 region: CASSPGLAGSTNQETQYF. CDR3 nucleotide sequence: TGTGCCAGCAGCCCGGGACTAGCGGGCAGCACGAATCAAGAGACCCAGTACTTC.

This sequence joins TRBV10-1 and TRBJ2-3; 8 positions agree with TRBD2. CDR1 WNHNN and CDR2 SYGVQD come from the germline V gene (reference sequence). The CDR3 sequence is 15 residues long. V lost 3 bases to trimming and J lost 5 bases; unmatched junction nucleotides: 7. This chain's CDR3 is CASSDSGGRVDTQYF. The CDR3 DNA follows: TGCGCCAGCAGTGACAGCGGGGGAAGGGTAGATACGCAGTATTTT.

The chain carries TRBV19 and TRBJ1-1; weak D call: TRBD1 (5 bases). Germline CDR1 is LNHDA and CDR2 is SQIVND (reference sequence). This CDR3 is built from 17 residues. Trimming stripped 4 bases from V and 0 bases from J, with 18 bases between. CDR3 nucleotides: TGTGCCAGTAGTACGTATGCGGGGCAGAAATTGAACACTGAAGCTTTCTTT. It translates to CASSTYAGQKLNTEAFF.

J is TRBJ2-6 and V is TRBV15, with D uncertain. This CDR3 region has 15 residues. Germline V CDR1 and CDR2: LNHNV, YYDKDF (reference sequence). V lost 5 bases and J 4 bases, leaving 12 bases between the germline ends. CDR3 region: CATSPVWRGANVLTF. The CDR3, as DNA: TGTGCCACCAGCCCCGTCTGGAGAGGGGCCAACGTCCTGACTTTC.

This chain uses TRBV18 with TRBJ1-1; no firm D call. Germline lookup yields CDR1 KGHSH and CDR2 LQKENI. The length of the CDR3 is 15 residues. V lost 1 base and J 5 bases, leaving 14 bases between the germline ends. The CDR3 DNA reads TGTGCCAGCTCACCACGGGCAGGAGGGCGGACTGAAGCTTTCTTT. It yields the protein CASSPRAGGRTEAFF. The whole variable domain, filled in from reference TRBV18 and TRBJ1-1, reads NAGVMQNPRHLVRRRGQEARLRCSPMKGHSHVYWYRQLPEEGLKFMVYLQKENIIDESGMPKERFSAEFPKEGPSILRIQQVVRGDSAAYFCASSPRAGGRTEAFFGQGTRLTVV.

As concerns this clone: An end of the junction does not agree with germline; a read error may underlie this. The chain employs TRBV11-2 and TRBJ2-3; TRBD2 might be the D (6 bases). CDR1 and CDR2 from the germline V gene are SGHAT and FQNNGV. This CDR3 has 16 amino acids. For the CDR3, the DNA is TGTGCCAGCAACTTAGCGGCGGGCTCCCATGGGGATACGCAGTATTTT. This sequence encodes CASNLAAGSHGDTQYF.

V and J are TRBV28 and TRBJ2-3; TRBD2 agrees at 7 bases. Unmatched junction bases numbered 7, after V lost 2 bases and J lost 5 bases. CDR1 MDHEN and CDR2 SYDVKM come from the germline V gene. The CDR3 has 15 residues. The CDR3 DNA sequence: TGTGCCAGCAGTTTACTCGCGGGAGTAGGAGATACGCAGTATTTT. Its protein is CASSLLAGVGDTQYF.

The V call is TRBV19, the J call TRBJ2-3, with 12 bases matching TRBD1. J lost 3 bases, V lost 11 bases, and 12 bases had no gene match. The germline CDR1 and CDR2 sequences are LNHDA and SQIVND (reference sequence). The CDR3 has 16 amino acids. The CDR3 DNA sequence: TGTGCCGCGCAGGAAACGGGACAGGGGGCAACAGATACGCAGTATTTT. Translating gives CAAQETGQGATDTQYF.

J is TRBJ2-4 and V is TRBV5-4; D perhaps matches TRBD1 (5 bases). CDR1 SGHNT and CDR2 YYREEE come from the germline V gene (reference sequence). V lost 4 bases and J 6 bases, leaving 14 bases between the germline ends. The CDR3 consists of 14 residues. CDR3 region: CASSGAALGNIQYF. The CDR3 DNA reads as TGTGCCAGCAGCGGGGCGGCGCTAGGAAACATTCAGTACTTC.

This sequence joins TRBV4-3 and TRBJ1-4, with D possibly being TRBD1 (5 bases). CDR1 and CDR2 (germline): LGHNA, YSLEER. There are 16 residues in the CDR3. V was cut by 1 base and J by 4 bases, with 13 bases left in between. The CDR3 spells CASSQGQGKGNEKLFF. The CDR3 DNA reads TGCGCCAGCAGCCAAGGGCAGGGTAAAGGTAATGAAAAACTGTTTTTT.

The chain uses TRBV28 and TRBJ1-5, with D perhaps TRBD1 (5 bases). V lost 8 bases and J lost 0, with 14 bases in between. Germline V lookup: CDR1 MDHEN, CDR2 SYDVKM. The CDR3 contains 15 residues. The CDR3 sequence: CASGGGFISNQPQHF. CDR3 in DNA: TGTGCCAGCGGGGGAGGGTTCATTAGCAATCAGCCCCAGCATTTT.

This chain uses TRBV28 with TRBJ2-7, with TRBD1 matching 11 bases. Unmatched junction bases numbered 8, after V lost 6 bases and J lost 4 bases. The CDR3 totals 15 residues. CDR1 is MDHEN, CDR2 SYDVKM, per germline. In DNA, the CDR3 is TGTGCCAGCAGACGGGACAGGGGGTTTCAGTACGAGCAGTACTTC. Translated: CASRRDRGFQYEQYF. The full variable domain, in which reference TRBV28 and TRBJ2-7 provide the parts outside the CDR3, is DVKVTQSSRYLVKRTGEKVFLECVQDMDHENMFWYRQDPGLGLRLIYFSYDVKMKEKGDIPEGYSVSREKKERFSLILESASTNQTSMYLCASRRDRGFQYEQYFGPGTRLTVT.

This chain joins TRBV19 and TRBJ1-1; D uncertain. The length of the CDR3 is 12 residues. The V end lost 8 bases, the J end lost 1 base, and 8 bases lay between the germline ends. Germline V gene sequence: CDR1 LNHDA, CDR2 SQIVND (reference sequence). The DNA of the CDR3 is TGTGCCAGTGGACTGACGAACACTGAAGCTTTCTTT. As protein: CASGLTNTEAFF.

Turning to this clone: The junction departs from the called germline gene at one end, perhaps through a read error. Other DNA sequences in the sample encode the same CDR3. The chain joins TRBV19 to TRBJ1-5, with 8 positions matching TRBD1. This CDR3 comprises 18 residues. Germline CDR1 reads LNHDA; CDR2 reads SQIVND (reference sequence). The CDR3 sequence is CASSMISGQGLIRQPQHF. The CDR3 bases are TGCGCCAGTAGTATGATTTCAGGACAGGGTTTAATTAGGCAGCCCCAGCATTTT. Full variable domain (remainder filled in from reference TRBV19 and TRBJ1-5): DGGITQSPKYLFRKEGQNVTLSCEQNLNHDAMYWYRQDPGQGLRLIYYSQIVNDFQKGDIAEGYSVSREKKESFPLTVTSAQKNPTAFYLCASSMISGQGLIRQPQHFGDGTRLSIL.

The CDR3 spells CASSEYSGTDEQFF. The CDR3 DNA sequence: TGTGCCAGCAGTGAATACTCCGGTACCGATGAGCAGTTCTTC. The gene calls are TRBV6-1 and TRBJ2-1; no firm D call. The germline CDR1 and CDR2 sequences are MNHNS and SASEGT. Trimming pared 2 bases from V and 8 bases from J, leaving 13 bases between. The CDR3 covers 14 residues.

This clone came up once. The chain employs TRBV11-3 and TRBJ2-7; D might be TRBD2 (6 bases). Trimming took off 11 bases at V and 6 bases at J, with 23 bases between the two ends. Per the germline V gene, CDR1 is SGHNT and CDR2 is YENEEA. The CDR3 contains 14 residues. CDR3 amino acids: CARGEDLFRPEQYF. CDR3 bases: TGTGCCCGCGGGGAGGACCTCTTTAGGCCCGAGCAGTACTTC.

The CDR3 DNA is TGTGCCAGCAGTTTAGACAGGGCGGAAGAGACCCAGTACTTC. It specifies CASSLDRAEETQYF. The chain carries TRBV28 and TRBJ2-5; TRBD1 agrees at 7 bases. V lost 2 bases, J lost 3 bases, and 3 bases stayed unmatched. This CDR3 spans 14 amino acids. Germline V gene sequence: CDR1 MDHEN, CDR2 SYDVKM.

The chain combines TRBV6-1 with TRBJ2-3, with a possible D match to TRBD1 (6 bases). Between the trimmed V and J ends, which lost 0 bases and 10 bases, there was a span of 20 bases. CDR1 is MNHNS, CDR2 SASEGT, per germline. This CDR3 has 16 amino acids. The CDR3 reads CASSEANFPRTDPQYF. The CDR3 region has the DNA TGTGCCAGCAGTGAAGCGAATTTTCCCCGGACAGACCCGCAGTATTTT.

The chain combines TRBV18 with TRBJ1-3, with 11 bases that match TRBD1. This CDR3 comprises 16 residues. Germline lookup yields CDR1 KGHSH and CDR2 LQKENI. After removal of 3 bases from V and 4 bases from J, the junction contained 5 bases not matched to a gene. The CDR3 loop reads CASSPPGQGVGNTIYF. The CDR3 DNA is TGTGCCAGCTCACCGCCGGGACAGGGGGTCGGAAACACCATATATTTT. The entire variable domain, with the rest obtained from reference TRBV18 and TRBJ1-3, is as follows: NAGVMQNPRHLVRRRGQEARLRCSPMKGHSHVYWYRQLPEEGLKFMVYLQKENIIDESGMPKERFSAEFPKEGPSILRIQQVVRGDSAAYFCASSPPGQGVGNTIYFGEGSWLTVV.

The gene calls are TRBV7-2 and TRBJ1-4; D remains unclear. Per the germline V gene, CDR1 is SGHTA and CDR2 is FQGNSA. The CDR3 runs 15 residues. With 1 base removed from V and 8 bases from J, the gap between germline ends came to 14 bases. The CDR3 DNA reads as TGTGCCAGCAGCTTAGAATCGGGGATAGGGGAAAAACTGTTTTTT. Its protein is CASSLESGIGEKLFF.

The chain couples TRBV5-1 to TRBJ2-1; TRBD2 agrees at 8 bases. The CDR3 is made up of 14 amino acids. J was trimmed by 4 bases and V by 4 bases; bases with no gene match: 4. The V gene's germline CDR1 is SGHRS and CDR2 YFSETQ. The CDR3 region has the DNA TGCGCCAGCAGCGCCCAGCGGGAGTACAATGAGCAGTTCTTC. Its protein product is CASSAQREYNEQFF.